The sequence of this T cell receptor (beta chain) was determined in a study of blood T cell repertoires in COVID-19. The wider study: From the United States, Italy and Spain came samples of acute and convalescent COVID-19. Sources were T cells, B-cell-depleted T cells, or PBMCs; the material itself was cDNA or gDNA.

Original handling: Counts of nucleated cells, estimated from reference gene primer amplification, were obtained. Profiled with immunoSEQ multiplex PCR; TCRdb holds only in-frame clones, not every one. The V and J calls and clone size are taken from that table; D and trimming were inferred from the DNA. This repertoire shows 40,000 to 60,000 clones, around 87% found once; its top ten account for about 5%. This clone showed up just once. This clonotype was sampled from a middle-aged man with active COVID-19. Specimen: peripheral blood.

CDR3 amino acids: CASSSGSFYEQFF. The CDR3 DNA follows: TGTGCCAGCAGCTCCGGGAGTTTCTATGAGCAGTTCTTC. The V gene is TRBV7-3, the J gene TRBJ2-1, with a possible D match to TRBD2 (6 bases). The CDR3 is 13 amino acids. CDR1 and CDR2 from the germline V gene are SGHTA and FQGTGA. With 4 bases removed from V and 8 bases from J, the gap between germline ends came to 12 bases. The entire variable domain, with the rest obtained from reference TRBV7-3 and TRBJ2-1, is as follows: GAGVSQTPSNKVTEKGKYVELRCDPISGHTALYWYRQSLGQGPEFLIYFQGTGAADDSGLPNDRFFAVRPEGSVSTLKIQRTERGDSAVYLCASSSGSFYEQFFGPGTRLTVL.